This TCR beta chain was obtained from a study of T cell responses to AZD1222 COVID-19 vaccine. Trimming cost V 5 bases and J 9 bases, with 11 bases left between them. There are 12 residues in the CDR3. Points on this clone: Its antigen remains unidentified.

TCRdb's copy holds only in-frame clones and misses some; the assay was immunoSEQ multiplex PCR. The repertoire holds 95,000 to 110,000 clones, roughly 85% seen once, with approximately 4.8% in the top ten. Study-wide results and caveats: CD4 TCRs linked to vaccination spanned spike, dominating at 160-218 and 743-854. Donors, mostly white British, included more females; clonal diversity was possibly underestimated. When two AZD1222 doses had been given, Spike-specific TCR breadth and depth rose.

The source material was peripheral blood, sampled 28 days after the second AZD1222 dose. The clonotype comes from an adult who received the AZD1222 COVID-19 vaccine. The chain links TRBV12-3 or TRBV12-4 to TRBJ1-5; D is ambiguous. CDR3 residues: CASSPGPSPQHF. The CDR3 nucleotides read TGTGCCAGCAGTCCTGGTCCCTCGCCCCAGCATTTT.